One TCR beta chain is described in this entry. What it recognizes is unknown. Method: immunoSEQ multiplex PCR; TCRdb's copy keeps in-frame clones and lacks some. Altogether approximately 40,000 clones are present, 94% being singletons, with the ten largest covering approximately 0.13%. This sample stems from a study of human thymus T cells. The CDR3 contains 15 residues. Trimming took off 3 bases at V and 4 bases at J, with 13 bases between the two ends. Per the germline V gene, CDR1 is SGHTA and CDR2 is FQGNSA. Healthy Finnish infants having corrective surgery for congenital heart defects served as donors. Only four of the eight donors provided an approximately 0.5-1 mL blood sample. Blood DNA came from all available leukocytes, not a fixed cell number. Points from the study as a whole: There appeared to be biased usage of V and J genes in thymic and blood repertoires.

Material: blood. V and J are TRBV7-2 and TRBJ2-1; a possible D gene is TRBD1 (5 bases). The clonotype originates from a boy under two years old with a congenital heart defect but otherwise immunologically healthy. CDR3 sequence (DNA): TGTGCCAGCAGCTTTCAAACAGGCTTTTACAATGAGCAGTTCTTC. It encodes CASSFQTGFYNEQFF.